This record looks at one T cell receptor (beta chain) sequence and its context. Its matching antigen is unknown. UMIs containing a 6-nucleotide sample barcode were added via template switching. TCRdb reprocessed the 5' RACE reads; each CDR3 protein has one entry and no DNA is given. Its clone listing holds 200,000 to 250,000 distinct CDR3 sequences. The data belong to a study of monozygotic twins with inflammatory bowel disease. Study conclusions and caveats: Concordance status among twins (concordant versus discordant) showed no link to repertoire similarity, possibly from limited power.

This receptor was taken from a human donor with ulcerative colitis or Crohn's disease, or a healthy co-twin of an affected twin (not recorded which). The sequencing sample was made of blood.

CDR3 residues: CASSLELSGAQETQYF. This chain uses TRBV11-2 with TRBJ2-5; TCRdb reports TRBD1, a call that lacks DNA to check it against. Looked up from germline, CDR1 is SGHAT and CDR2 is FQNNGV. The CDR3 covers 16 residues.